This entry lists 3 T cell receptor beta chains sequenced from one sample in a study of shared clonotypes between healthy human individuals. The method was immunoSEQ multiplex PCR; TCRdb's version includes in-frame clones alone and lacks a portion of them. The repertoire has over a million clones, roughly 70% of them found once; the top ten carry around 1.5%. Sequencing was carried out using memory CD4+ T cells sorted from blood. Indicated subset: CD45RA-negative fraction. The origin of the receptors is a man aged 18-30 years in good health.

This chain links TRBV29-1 with TRBJ1-2, with D hard to call. The V end was cut by 0 bases, the J end by 1 base, with 12 bases between. The germline gives CDR1 SQVTM, CDR2 ANQGSEA. The CDR3 totals 15 residues. In nucleotides, the CDR3 is TGCAGCGTTGAAGATTTAGGACGGGATAACTATGGCTACACCTTC. This sequence encodes CSVEDLGRDNYGYTF.

This chain connects TRBV4-1 to TRBJ1-2; TRBD1 matches 8 bases. The CDR3 runs to 14 residues. CDR1 is MGHRA and CDR2 is YSYEKL in the germline V gene. Germline trimming cut 3 bases from V and 6 bases from J; bases unmatched to any gene: 6. CDR3 amino acids: CASSQAGQGDGYTF. The CDR3 nucleotides are TGCGCCAGCAGCCAGGCAGGACAGGGAGATGGCTACACCTTC.

The rearrangement uses TRBV14 and TRBJ1-1, with D tentatively TRBD1 (6 bases). CDR1 and CDR2 (germline): SGHDN, FVKESK. V gave up 5 bases and J gave up 6 bases, with 13 bases separating them. The CDR3 extends over 13 amino acids. CDR3 DNA sequence: TGTGCCAGCAGCACAGGGCTTGCCTCTGAAGCTTTCTTT. Encoded protein: CASSTGLASEAFF.